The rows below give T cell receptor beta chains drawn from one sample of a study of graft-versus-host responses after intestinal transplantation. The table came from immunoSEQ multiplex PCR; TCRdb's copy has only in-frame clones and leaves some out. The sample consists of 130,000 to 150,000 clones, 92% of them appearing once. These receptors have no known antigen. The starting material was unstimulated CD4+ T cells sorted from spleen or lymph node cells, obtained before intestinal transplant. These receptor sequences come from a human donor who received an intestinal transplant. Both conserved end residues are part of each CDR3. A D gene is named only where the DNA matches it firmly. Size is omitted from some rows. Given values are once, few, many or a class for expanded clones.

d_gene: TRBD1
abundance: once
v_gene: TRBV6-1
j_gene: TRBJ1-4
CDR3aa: CASRRGGGPNEKLFF
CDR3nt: TGTGCCAGCAGGAGAGGGGGCGGACCTAATGAAAAACTGTTTTTT

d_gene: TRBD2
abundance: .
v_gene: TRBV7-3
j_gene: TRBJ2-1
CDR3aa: CASSVSGTSGSGIEQFF
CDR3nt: TGTGCCAGCAGCGTGAGCGGGACTAGCGGGAGTGGTATTGAGCAGTTCTTC

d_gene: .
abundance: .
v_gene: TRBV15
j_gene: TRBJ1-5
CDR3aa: CATSRDRGNQPQHF
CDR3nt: TGTGCCACCAGCAGAGATAGGGGTAATCAGCCCCAGCATTTT

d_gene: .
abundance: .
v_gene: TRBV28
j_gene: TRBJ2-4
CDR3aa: CASSQTMRVQYF
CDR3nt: TGTGCCAGCAGTCAGACTATGCGCGTTCAGTACTTC

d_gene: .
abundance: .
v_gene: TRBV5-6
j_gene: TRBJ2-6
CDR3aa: CASSSALGSGANVLTF
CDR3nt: TGTGCCAGCAGCTCAGCGCTAGGCTCTGGGGCCAACGTCCTGACTTTC

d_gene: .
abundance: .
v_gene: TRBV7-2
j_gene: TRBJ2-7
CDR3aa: CASSLRGSGDEQYF
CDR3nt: TGTGCCAGCAGCTTAAGGGGGAGTGGGGACGAGCAGTACTTC

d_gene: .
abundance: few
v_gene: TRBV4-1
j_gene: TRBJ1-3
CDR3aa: CASSPLGFSGNTIYF
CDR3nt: TGCGCCAGCAGCCCCCTCGGGTTCTCTGGAAACACCATATATTTT

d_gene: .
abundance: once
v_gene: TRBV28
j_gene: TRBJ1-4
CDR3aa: CASSSRRKEKLFF
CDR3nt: TGTGCCAGCAGTTCCAGGAGAAAGGAAAAACTGTTTTTT

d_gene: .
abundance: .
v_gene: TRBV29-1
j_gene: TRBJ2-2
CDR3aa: CSVDQGATGELFF
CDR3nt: TGCAGCGTTGATCAGGGTGCCACCGGGGAGCTGTTTTTT

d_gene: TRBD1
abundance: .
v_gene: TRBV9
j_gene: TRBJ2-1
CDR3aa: CASSVAPGGNEQFF
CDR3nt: TGTGCCAGCAGCGTAGCGCCAGGGGGCAATGAGCAGTTCTTC

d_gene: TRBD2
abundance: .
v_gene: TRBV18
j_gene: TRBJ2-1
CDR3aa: CASSESSGYVDNEQFF
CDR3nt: TGTGCCAGCTCAGAGTCTAGCGGGTACGTCGACAATGAGCAGTTCTTC

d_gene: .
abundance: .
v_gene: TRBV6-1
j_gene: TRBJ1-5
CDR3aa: CATLSAGAGNQPQHF
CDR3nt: TGTGCCACCCTCTCGGCGGGTGCGGGCAATCAGCCCCAGCATTTT

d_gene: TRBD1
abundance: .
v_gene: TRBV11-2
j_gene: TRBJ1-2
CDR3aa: CASSFGTGANYGYTF
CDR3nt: TGTGCCAGCAGCTTTGGGACAGGGGCCAATTATGGCTACACCTTC

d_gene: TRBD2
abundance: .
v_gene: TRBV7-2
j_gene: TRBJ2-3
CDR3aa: CASSLGSAGWTSTDTQYF
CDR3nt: TGTGCCAGCAGCTTAGGGTCAGCGGGATGGACTAGCACAGATACGCAGTATTTT

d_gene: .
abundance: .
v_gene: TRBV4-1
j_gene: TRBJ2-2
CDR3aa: CASSQDRGILWNTGELFF
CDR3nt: TGCGCCAGCAGCCAAGATCGGGGTATATTGTGGAACACCGGGGAGCTGTTTTTT

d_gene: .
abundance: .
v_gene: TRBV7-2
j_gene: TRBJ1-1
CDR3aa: CASSLEGPNTEAFF
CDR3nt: TGTGCCAGCAGCTTAGAAGGACCGAACACTGAAGCTTTCTTT

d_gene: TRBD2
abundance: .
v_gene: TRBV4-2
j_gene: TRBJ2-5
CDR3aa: CASSQLGGIQETQYF
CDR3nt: TGTGCCAGCAGCCAATTGGGGGGGATTCAAGAGACCCAGTACTTC

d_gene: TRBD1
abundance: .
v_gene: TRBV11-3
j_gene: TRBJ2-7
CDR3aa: CASSSLQGGFAEQYF
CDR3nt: TGTGCCAGCAGCTCCTTACAGGGGGGTTTTGCGGAGCAGTACTTC

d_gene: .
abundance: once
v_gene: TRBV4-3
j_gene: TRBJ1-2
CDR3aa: CASSQEASSSYGYTF
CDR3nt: TGCGCCAGCAGCCAAGAGGCCAGTTCCTCCTATGGCTACACCTTC

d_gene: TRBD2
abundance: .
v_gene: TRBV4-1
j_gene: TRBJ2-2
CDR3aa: CASSQPFSGRKIGELFF
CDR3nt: TGCGCCAGCAGCCAGCCCTTTAGCGGGAGGAAGATCGGGGAGCTGTTTTTT

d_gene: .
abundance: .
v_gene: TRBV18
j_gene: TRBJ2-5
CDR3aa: CASSPLVETQYF
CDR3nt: TGTGCCAGCTCACCATTAGTGGAGACCCAGTACTTC

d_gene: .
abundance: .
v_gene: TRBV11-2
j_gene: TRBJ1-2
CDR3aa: CASSYIQGHRYGYTF
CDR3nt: TGTGCCAGCAGCTACATTCAGGGGCACCGCTATGGCTACACCTTC

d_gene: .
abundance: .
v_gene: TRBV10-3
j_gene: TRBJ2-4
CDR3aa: CAISESLAPDSLAKNIQYF
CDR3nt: TGTGCCATCAGTGAGTCGTTAGCGCCTGATTCCCTAGCCAAAAACATTCAGTACTTC

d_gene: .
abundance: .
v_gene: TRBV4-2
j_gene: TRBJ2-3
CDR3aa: CASSQGDWGGTDTQYF
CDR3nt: TGTGCCAGCAGCCAGGGCGACTGGGGGGGCACAGATACGCAGTATTTT